This TCR beta chain was observed in a study of blood T cells in healthy people across ages. Regarding the study as a whole: Observed TCR beta diversity per million T cells went down as age went up. This fall followed a roughly linear course with age.

Germline loops: CDR1 SEHNR, CDR2 FQNEAQ (reference sequence). The CDR3 sequence is 13 residues long. The V end lost 8 bases, the J end lost 0 bases, and 10 bases lay between the germline ends. This clonotype has only a few counts. Its matching antigen is unknown. Primed by a sample-barcoded 5' primer and a J-beta primer mix, a second PCR proceeded for 7 to 11 cycles. The template-switch adaptor, which had 12 random nucleotides, put a tag on each cDNA molecule. TCRdb independently ran MiXCR on the 5' RACE reads; one entry per CDR3 protein. The data contain some 730,000 distinct CDR3 sequences, roughly 20% of them singletons.

The sequenced sample was blood. J is TRBJ1-2 and V is TRBV7-9; D remains unclear. The sequence was obtained from a man aged 70 or older in good health. The CDR3 DNA reads as TGTGCCAGCGACGGGCCGTCTAACTATGGCTACACCTTC. Translating it yields CASDGPSNYGYTF.